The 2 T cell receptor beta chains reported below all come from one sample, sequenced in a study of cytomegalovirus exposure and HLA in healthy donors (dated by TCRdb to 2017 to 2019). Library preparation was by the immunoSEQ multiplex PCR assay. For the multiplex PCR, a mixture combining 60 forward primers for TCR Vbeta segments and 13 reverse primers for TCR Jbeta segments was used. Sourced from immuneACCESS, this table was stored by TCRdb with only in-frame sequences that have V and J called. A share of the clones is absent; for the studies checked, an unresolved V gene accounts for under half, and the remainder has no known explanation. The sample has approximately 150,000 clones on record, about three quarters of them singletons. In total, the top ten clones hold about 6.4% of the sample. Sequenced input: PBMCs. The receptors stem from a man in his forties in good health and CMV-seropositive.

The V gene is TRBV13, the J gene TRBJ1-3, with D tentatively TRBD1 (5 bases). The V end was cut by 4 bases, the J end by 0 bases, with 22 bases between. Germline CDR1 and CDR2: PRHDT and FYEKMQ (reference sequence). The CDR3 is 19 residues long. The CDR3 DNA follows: TGTGCCAGCAGCTCAAGCCGGGGGAGACGGAGGAACTCTGGAAACACCATATATTTT. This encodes CASSSSRGRRRNSGNTIYF.

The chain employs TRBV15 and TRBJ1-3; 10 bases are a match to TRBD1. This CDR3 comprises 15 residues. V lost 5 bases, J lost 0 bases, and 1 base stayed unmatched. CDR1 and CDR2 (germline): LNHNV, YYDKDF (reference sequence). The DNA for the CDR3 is TGTGCCACCAGCGGACAGGGGGTCTCTGGAAACACCATATATTTT. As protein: CATSGQGVSGNTIYF.